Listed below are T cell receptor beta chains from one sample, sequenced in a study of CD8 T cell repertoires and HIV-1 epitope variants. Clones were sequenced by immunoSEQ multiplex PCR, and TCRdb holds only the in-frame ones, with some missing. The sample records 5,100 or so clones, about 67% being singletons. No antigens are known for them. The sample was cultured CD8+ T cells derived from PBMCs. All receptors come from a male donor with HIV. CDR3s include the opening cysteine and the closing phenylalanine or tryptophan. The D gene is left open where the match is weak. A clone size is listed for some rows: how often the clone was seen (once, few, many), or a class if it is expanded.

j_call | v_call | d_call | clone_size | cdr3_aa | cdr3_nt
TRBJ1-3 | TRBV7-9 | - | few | CASSLPVGTGNTIYF | TGTGCCAGCAGCTTACCGGTGGGGACTGGAAACACCATATATTTT
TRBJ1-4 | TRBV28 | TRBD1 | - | CASTPGLEGASYNEKLFF | TGTGCCAGCACCCCGGGGCTTGAGGGGGCCTCGTATAATGAAAAACTGTTTTTT
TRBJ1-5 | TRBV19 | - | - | CASSPLGGGQPQHF | TGTGCCAGTAGTCCCCTTGGGGGAGGTCAGCCCCAGCATTTT
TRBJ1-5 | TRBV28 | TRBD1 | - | CASREQGLGNNQPQHF | TGTGCCAGCAGGGAACAGGGGTTGGGAAACAATCAGCCCCAGCATTTT
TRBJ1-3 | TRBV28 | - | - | CASRSGTYGNTIYF | TGTGCCAGCCGATCCGGGACATACGGAAACACCATATATTTT
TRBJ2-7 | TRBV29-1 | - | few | CSVEEAGHYEQYF | TGCAGCGTTGAAGAGGCGGGCCACTACGAGCAGTACTTC
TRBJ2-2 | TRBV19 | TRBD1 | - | CASSTTGTGVFTGELFF | TGTGCCAGTAGCACTACCGGGACAGGGGTTTTTACCGGGGAGCTGTTTTTT
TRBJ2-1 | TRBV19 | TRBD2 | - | CASSILAAGEQFF | TGTGCCAGTAGTATCCTAGCGGCGGGTGAGCAGTTCTTC
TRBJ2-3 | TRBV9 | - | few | CASTLINPGAYF | TGTGCCAGCACCCTAATTAACCCAGGGGCGTATTTT
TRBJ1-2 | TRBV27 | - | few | CASSFWPLSDGYTF | TGTGCCAGCAGTTTCTGGCCTCTGTCTGACGGCTACACCTTC
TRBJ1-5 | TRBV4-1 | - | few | CASSQDTAYYSNQPQHF | TGCGCCAGCAGCCAAGATACAGCGTATTATAGCAATCAGCCCCAGCATTTT
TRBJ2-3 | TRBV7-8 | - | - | CASSLEWPSTDTQYF | TGTGCCAGCAGTTTAGAGTGGCCTAGCACAGATACGCAGTATTTT
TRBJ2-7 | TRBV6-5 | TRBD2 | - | CASSYGLAGVYEQYF | TGTGCCAGCAGTTACGGGCTAGCGGGAGTATACGAGCAGTACTTC
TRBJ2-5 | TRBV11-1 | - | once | CASSPRGQETQYF | TGTGCCAGCAGCCCCCGAGGGCAAGAGACCCAGTACTTC
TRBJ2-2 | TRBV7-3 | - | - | CASSLNQGSTGELFF | TGTGCCAGCAGCTTAAATCAGGGGAGCACCGGGGAGCTGTTTTTT
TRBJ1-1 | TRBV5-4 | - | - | CASSLTASTEAFF | TGTGCCAGCAGCTTGACAGCTTCCACTGAAGCTTTCTTT
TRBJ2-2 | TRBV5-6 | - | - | CASSQPQGTGELFF | TGTGCCAGCAGCCAACCACAGGGTACCGGGGAGCTGTTTTTT
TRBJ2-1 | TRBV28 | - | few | CASSLTSLYNEQFF | TGTGCCAGCAGTTTAACTAGCTTGTACAATGAGCAGTTCTTC
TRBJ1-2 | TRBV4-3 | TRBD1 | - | CASSQARTGANYGYTF | TGCGCCAGCAGCCAAGCCCGGACAGGGGCCAACTATGGCTACACCTTC
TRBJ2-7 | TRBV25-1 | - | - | CASSDFGTTTYEQYF | TGTGCCAGCAGTGATTTCGGGACAACTACCTACGAGCAGTACTTC
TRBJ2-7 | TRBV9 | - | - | CASSAGPTYEQYF | TGTGCCAGCAGCGCGGGACCTACCTACGAGCAGTACTTC
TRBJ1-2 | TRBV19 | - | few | CASSPRAYNYGYTF | TGTGCCAGTAGCCCCAGGGCATACAACTATGGCTACACCTTC
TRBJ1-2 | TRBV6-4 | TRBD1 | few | CASSVPPRDRGLVYGYTF | TGTGCCAGCAGTGTCCCCCCCAGGGACAGGGGGCTTGTCTATGGCTACACCTTC
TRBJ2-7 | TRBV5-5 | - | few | CASSYSGTIGEQYF | TGTGCCAGCAGCTATTCCGGGACAATCGGCGAGCAGTACTTC
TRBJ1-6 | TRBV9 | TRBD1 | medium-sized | CASSVDKGTGSGGNSPLHF | TGTGCCAGCAGCGTAGACAAAGGGACAGGCTCTGGGGGGAATTCACCCCTCCACTTT
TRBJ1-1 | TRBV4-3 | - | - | CASSQGGRNTEAFF | TGCGCCAGCAGCCAAGGAGGAAGGAACACTGAAGCTTTCTTT